The 28 T cell receptor beta chains below all came from one sample that was sequenced in a study of CD8 T cells in Susac syndrome. Reverse transcription of 0.5 to 1 ug RNA used random hexamers. TCRdb processed the immunoSEQ multiplex PCR reads anew with MiXCR; each CDR3 protein has one entry. Here the sample spans around 270,000 distinct CDR3 sequences, 89% being singletons. Material: CD8+ T cells from PBMCs. The receptors come from a human donor with multiple sclerosis.

Only one count was recorded for this clonotype. The chain's CDR3 is CASSLEGGWDTEAFF. The CDR3 coding sequence is TGTGCCAGCAGCTTAGAAGGGGGCTGGGACACTGAAGCTTTCTTT. This chain joins TRBV7-8 and TRBJ1-1; TRBD1 aligns across 7 bases. With V trimmed by 1 base and J by 3 bases, 5 bases remained unmatched. The germline CDR1 and CDR2 sequences are SGHVS and FQNEAQ. The CDR3 has 15 amino acids.

The CDR3 DNA reads TGCGCCAGCAGCCAAGTCGAAAGGGCAACCTACGAGCAGTACTTC. Translation gives CASSQVERATYEQYF. The chain is built from TRBV4-3 and TRBJ2-7; D unclear. The CDR3 extends over 15 amino acids. CDR1 and CDR2 (germline): LGHNA, YSLEER. With 1 base removed from V and 2 bases from J, the gap between germline ends came to 12 bases.

V is TRBV29-1 and J is TRBJ2-7; 10 bases are a match to TRBD1. The germline V gene encodes CDR1 SQVTM and CDR2 ANQGSEA. V lost 6 bases, J lost 3 bases, and 5 bases stayed unmatched. The CDR3 runs 13 residues. The CDR3 here is CSVGTGENYEQYF. The CDR3 DNA reads TGCAGCGTAGGGACAGGGGAAAACTACGAGCAGTACTTC.

V and J are TRBV11-2 and TRBJ1-5; no definite D call. The V and J ends lost 3 bases and 4 bases respectively, with 13 bases between them. CDR1 SGHAT and CDR2 FQNNGV come from the germline V gene. The CDR3 consists of 15 residues. The CDR3 DNA sequence: TGTGCCAGCAGCTTGGCCGGAACCCAGAATCAGCCCCAGCATTTT. Translating gives CASSLAGTQNQPQHF.

The gene calls are TRBV9 and TRBJ2-1, with TRBD2 matching over 14 bases. V shed 5 bases, J shed 8 bases, and the junction held 6 bases outside the gene matches. The CDR3 extends over 15 amino acids. CDR1 and CDR2 from the germline V gene are SGDLS and YYNGEE. The chain's CDR3 is CASRHGTSGSDEQFF. The CDR3 DNA follows: TGTGCCAGCAGGCACGGGACTAGCGGGAGTGATGAGCAGTTCTTC.

This clonotype was recorded once. The chain recombines TRBV20-1 with TRBJ1-2, with 9 positions matching TRBD1. The CDR3 covers 16 residues. Per germline, CDR1 DFQATT and CDR2 SNEGSKA (reference sequence). Here the CDR3 reads CSLGVGVLGQGYGYTF. For the CDR3, the DNA is TGCAGCCTCGGGGTGGGAGTGTTGGGACAGGGCTATGGCTACACCTTC.

This chain links TRBV29-1 with TRBJ2-7; D gene unclear. V dropped 4 bases and J dropped 2 bases, with 9 bases sitting between them. The CDR3 loop spans 12 amino acids. The germline V gene encodes CDR1 SQVTM and CDR2 ANQGSEA. CDR3 sequence: CSVVLTPYEQYF. CDR3 DNA: TGCAGCGTTGTGCTCACTCCCTACGAGCAGTACTTC.

The genes are TRBV29-1 and TRBJ1-3, with 7 nucleotides matching TRBD1. The length of the CDR3 is 17 residues. V was pared by 6 bases and J by 0 bases, with 14 bases of the junction left unmatched. The V gene's germline CDR1 is SQVTM and CDR2 ANQGSEA. CDR3 nucleotide sequence: TGCAGCGTGACACCGGGACAGAGGACCTACTCTGGAAACACCATATATTTT. Translating gives CSVTPGQRTYSGNTIYF. Filled out from reference TRBV29-1 and TRBJ1-3, the complete variable domain reads SAVISQKPSRDICQRGTSLTIQCQVDSQVTMMFWYRQQPGQSLTLIATANQGSEATYESGFVIDKFPISRPNLTFSTLTVSNMSPEDSSIYLCSVTPGQRTYSGNTIYFGEGSWLTVV.

The chain links TRBV19 to TRBJ2-3; D call uncertain. The germline gives CDR1 LNHDA, CDR2 SQIVND (reference sequence). V was clipped by 3 bases and J by 2 bases, with 3 bases between them. The CDR3 consists of 12 residues. CDR3 sequence reads: CASSMNTDTQYF. CDR3 DNA: TGTGCCAGTAGTATGAACACAGATACGCAGTATTTT.

The chain employs TRBV7-3 and TRBJ2-1; D tentatively fits TRBD1 or TRBD2 (6 bases each). The CDR3 has 15 residues. Trimming shortened V by 2 bases and J by 4 bases, and 12 bases separated the two germline ends. Germline assignment: CDR1 SGHTA and CDR2 FQGTGA. The CDR3 loop is CASSLGGGGYNEQFF. The CDR3 nucleotides read TGTGCCAGCAGCTTAGGCGGAGGGGGTTACAATGAGCAGTTCTTC.

The chain recombines TRBV11-2 with TRBJ2-1; D is uncertain. The CDR3 has 13 residues. Germline CDR1 SGHAT, CDR2 FQNNGV. V was pared by 5 bases and J by 6 bases, with 11 bases between. CDR3 coding DNA: TGTGCCAGCAGCCTCCTTTTCCGCAATGAGCAGTTCTTC. This gives the protein CASSLLFRNEQFF.

The table lists this clonotype with a count of one. The rearrangement uses TRBV7-8 and TRBJ2-7; D unclear. Trimming took off 5 bases at V and 0 bases at J, with 11 bases between the two ends. CDR1 SGHVS and CDR2 FQNEAQ come from the germline V gene. The CDR3 is made up of 14 amino acids. CDR3 sequence reads: CASSLEMSSYEQYF. The CDR3 coding sequence is TGTGCCAGCAGCCTAGAGATGTCCTCCTACGAGCAGTACTTC.

The chain couples TRBV28 to TRBJ1-3; maybe TRBD1 (6 bases). V lost 1 base and J lost 4, with 14 bases in between. From germline, CDR1 is MDHEN and CDR2 SYDVKM. CDR3 length equals 16 residues. The CDR3 DNA reads TGTGCCAGCAGTTTATTTTACGGGGGGCCAGGAAACACCATATATTTT. It codes for CASSLFYGGPGNTIYF.

The J gene is TRBJ1-5, the V gene TRBV30; 7 bases map to TRBD1. CDR3 length: 14 residues. Trimming cost V 6 bases and J 12 bases; bases outside gene matches: 17. CDR1 and CDR2 from the germline V gene are GTSNPN and SVGIG (reference sequence). Here the CDR3 DNA reads TGTGCCTGCTACGAGCCCCGGACAGGCCCCTTCCAGCATTTT. Protein sequence: CACYEPRTGPFQHF.

The V gene is TRBV27, the J gene TRBJ2-1; 8 nucleotides line up with TRBD1. V dropped 2 bases and J dropped 4; count of bases not matched to a gene: 4. This CDR3 is built from 15 residues. Germline assignment: CDR1 MNHEY and CDR2 SMNVEV (reference sequence). The CDR3 protein is CASSLTGTGYNEQFF. Written as DNA, the CDR3 is TGTGCCAGCAGTTTAACCGGGACAGGTTACAATGAGCAGTTCTTC.

The chain carries TRBV27 and TRBJ2-1; 12 bases agree with TRBD2. Trimming removed 9 bases from V and 1 base from J; junction bases left unmatched: 4. Germline CDR1 is MNHEY and CDR2 is SMNVEV (reference sequence). This CDR3 is built from 15 residues. This CDR3 is CASLGLAGSYNEQFF. CDR3 sequence (DNA): TGTGCCAGTTTGGGACTAGCGGGTTCCTACAATGAGCAGTTCTTC.

V is TRBV27 and J is TRBJ2-7; D remains unclear. V lost 3 bases and J lost 3, with 12 bases in between. The CDR3 has 14 residues. Germline V gene lookup returns CDR1 MNHEY and CDR2 SMNVEV (reference sequence). The CDR3 loop reads CASSFSRSGYEQYF. The CDR3 nucleotides read TGTGCCAGCAGTTTCTCCCGCTCGGGCTACGAGCAGTACTTC.

The rearrangement links TRBV11-2 to TRBJ2-7, with a possible D match to TRBD1 (5 bases). Per the germline V gene, CDR1 is SGHAT and CDR2 is FQNNGV. The CDR3 runs to 14 residues. V lost 3 bases to trimming and J lost 3 bases, with 12 bases between them. This CDR3 is CASSLDQGYYEQYF. The CDR3 DNA sequence: TGTGCCAGCAGCTTGGACCAGGGTTACTACGAGCAGTACTTC.

V gene TRBV28 combines with J gene TRBJ1-3, with 8 bases fitting TRBD1. The junction had 2 bases not matched to a gene; V was cut back by 2 bases and J by 2 bases. This CDR3 spans 15 amino acids. CDR1 is MDHEN, CDR2 SYDVKM, per germline. This CDR3 is CASSLPGQAGNTIYF. CDR3 in DNA: TGTGCCAGCAGTTTACCGGGACAGGCTGGAAACACCATATATTTT.

The V gene is TRBV27, the J gene TRBJ2-1; tentative D call: TRBD1 (7 bases). From germline, CDR1 is MNHEY and CDR2 SMNVEV (reference sequence). This CDR3 is 16 amino acids long. Trimming shortened V by 4 bases and J by 4 bases, and 17 bases separated the two germline ends. CDR3 protein: CASSSLTGTRYNEQFF. CDR3 DNA sequence: TGTGCCAGCAGTTCCCTGACAGGGACTCGGTACAATGAGCAGTTCTTC.

The rearrangement links TRBV29-1 to TRBJ2-2; no clear D. Looked up from germline, CDR1 is SQVTM and CDR2 is ANQGSEA. V gave up 7 bases and J gave up 5 bases, with 8 bases separating them. The CDR3 length is 11 residues. The CDR3 region has the DNA TGCAGCGCCCTTAGTACCGGGGAGCTGTTTTTT. Encoded protein: CSALSTGELFF.

The gene calls are TRBV5-8 and TRBJ2-1; no reliable D call. The V and J ends lost 1 base and 6 bases respectively, with 11 bases between them. This CDR3 has 14 residues. Looked up from germline, CDR1 is SGHTS and CDR2 is YDEGEE. In DNA, the CDR3 is TGTGCCAGCAGCTTGCTCTCCGCAGGCAATGAGCAGTTCTTC. This sequence encodes CASSLLSAGNEQFF.

This chain uses TRBV30 with TRBJ2-7; 7 nucleotides align to TRBD1. CDR1 and CDR2 from the germline V gene are GTSNPN and SVGIG (reference sequence). CDR3 length: 13 amino acids. V lost 2 bases and J lost 3; bases outside the gene matches: 4. The CDR3 protein is CAWSLDRVYEQYF. In nucleotides, the CDR3 is TGTGCCTGGAGTCTTGACAGGGTCTACGAGCAGTACTTC.

The V gene is TRBV28, the J gene TRBJ2-7; no firm D call. The CDR3 loop spans 12 amino acids. Trimming removed 3 bases at V and 5 bases at J, with 8 bases between. Germline lookup yields CDR1 MDHEN and CDR2 SYDVKM. The CDR3 DNA sequence: TGTGCCAGCAGTTTGGGGTTTGACGAGCAGTACTTC. Its protein is CASSLGFDEQYF.

This chain's CDR3 is CSAPGQGGTGELFF. CDR3 nucleotide sequence: TGCAGCGCTCCGGGACAGGGGGGGACCGGGGAGCTGTTTTTT. J is TRBJ2-2 and V is TRBV29-1, with 11 nucleotides matching TRBD1. The CDR3 runs 14 residues. The ends lost 7 bases at V and 5 bases at J; junction bases unmatched: 6. Germline CDR1 reads SQVTM; CDR2 reads ANQGSEA.

The chain joins TRBV24-1 to TRBJ2-5; a weak D match, TRBD1 (6 bases). From germline, CDR1 is KGHDR and CDR2 SFDVKD. Trimming removed 4 bases at V and 4 bases at J, with 18 bases between. The CDR3 has 16 residues. The CDR3 spells CATSEALDSGSETQYF. DNA of the CDR3: TGTGCCACCAGTGAGGCCCTGGACAGCGGATCAGAGACCCAGTACTTC.

The chain combines TRBV11-2 with TRBJ2-5, with unresolved D. CDR1 SGHAT and CDR2 FQNNGV come from the germline V gene. V lost 6 bases and J 0 bases, leaving 14 bases between the germline ends. The CDR3 consists of 15 residues. The CDR3 coding sequence is TGTGCCAGCAGATATAGGGCGCAGAACCAAGAGACCCAGTACTTC. Protein: CASRYRAQNQETQYF. Combining the CDR3 with reference TRBV11-2 and TRBJ2-5 gives the whole variable domain EAGVAQSPRYKIIEKRQSVAFWCNPISGHATLYWYQQILGQGPKLLIQFQNNGVVDDSQLPKDRFSAERLKGVDSTLKIQPAKLEDSAVYLCASRYRAQNQETQYFGPGTRLLVL.

The rearrangement joins TRBV13 to TRBJ2-1; 8 bases match TRBD2. The CDR3 runs 16 residues. J gave up 3 bases and V 3 bases, and 7 bases lay outside the gene matches. Germline CDR1 reads PRHDT; CDR2 reads FYEKMQ (reference sequence). CDR3 in DNA: TGTGCCAGCAGCTTGGGCGGGGGGTCTTACTACAATGAGCAGTTCTTC. It translates to CASSLGGGSYYNEQFF.